The 29 T cell receptor beta chains given below trace back to one sample, sequenced in a study of blood T cell repertoires in COVID-19. The data were produced by immunoSEQ multiplex PCR, yet TCRdb's version contains in-frame clones alone and is incomplete. This table holds under 250,000 clones, around 83% found once. The source material was peripheral blood. The receptors come from a woman in her thirties or forties who had recovered from COVID-19.

J is TRBJ2-2 and V is TRBV11-2; D is possibly TRBD1 (5 bases). Germline V gene sequence: CDR1 SGHAT, CDR2 FQNNGV. This CDR3 has 16 residues. Trimming removed 6 bases from V and 0 bases from J, with 14 bases in between. The CDR3 DNA reads as TGTGCCAGCAGATATTACAGGTCCGCGAACACCGGGGAGCTGTTTTTT. Translating it yields CASRYYRSANTGELFF.

The rearrangement joins TRBV5-6 to TRBJ1-2, with a possible D match to TRBD1 (5 bases). CDR1 SGHDT and CDR2 YYEEEE come from the germline V gene. The CDR3 is 15 residues long. V lost 1 base and J lost 3, with 13 bases in between. DNA for the CDR3: TGTGCCAGCAGCTTGCGTTCGGGGGTCGACTATGGCTACACCTTC. Amino acids: CASSLRSGVDYGYTF. The complete variable domain, with remaining parts taken from reference TRBV5-6 and TRBJ1-2, reads DAGVTQSPTHLIKTRGQQVTLRCSPKSGHDTVSWYQQALGQGPQFIFQYYEEEERQRGNFPDRFSGHQFPNYSSELNVNALLLGDSALYLCASSLRSGVDYGYTFGSGTRLTVV.

The CDR3 is CASSILLAGGSHNEQFF. In DNA form, the CDR3 reads TGTGCCAGCAGCATACTCCTCGCGGGGGGGTCCCACAATGAGCAGTTCTTC. This chain uses TRBV11-2 with TRBJ2-1, with 9 bases fitting TRBD2. The V segment lost 5 bases and the J segment 5 bases; nucleotides outside the gene matches: 13. Looked up from germline, CDR1 is SGHAT and CDR2 is FQNNGV. There are 17 residues in the CDR3.

As for this clone: Other DNA sequences in the same sample also yield this CDR3. This sequence joins TRBV4-1 and TRBJ1-5; 10 bases are shared with TRBD1. The CDR3 is 16 amino acids. Germline CDR1 and CDR2: MGHRA and YSYEKL. V dropped 1 base and J dropped 1; count of bases not matched to a gene: 1. The DNA for the CDR3 is TGCGCCAGCAGCCAAGGGACAGGGGGGAGCAATCAGCCCCAGCATTTT. Protein sequence: CASSQGTGGSNQPQHF.

The chain carries TRBV19 and TRBJ2-7; 10 bases line up with TRBD1. The V and J ends lost 6 bases and 4 bases, in that order; junction bases with no gene match: 6. The germline CDR1 and CDR2 sequences are LNHDA and SQIVND (reference sequence). The CDR3 spans 14 residues. The CDR3, as DNA: TGTGCCAGTAGCCGCGGACAGGGGGATTACGAGCAGTACTTC. Protein product: CASSRGQGDYEQYF.

The chain combines TRBV6-5 with TRBJ2-7, with a possible D match to TRBD1 (5 bases). The germline V gene has CDR1 MNHEY and CDR2 SVGAGI. V lost 0 bases, J lost 3 bases, and 12 bases lay in between. CDR3 size: 15 residues. The CDR3 protein is CASSYSRQGNYEQYF. The CDR3 DNA sequence: TGTGCCAGCAGTTACTCGAGGCAGGGAAACTACGAGCAGTACTTC.

CDR3 bases: TGTGCCAGCAGCTCCCGGGACTTCGATGAAAAACTGTTTTTT. Its protein product is CASSSRDFDEKLFF. The chain links TRBV5-4 to TRBJ1-4; weak D call: TRBD1 (5 bases). The CDR3 contains 14 residues. Per the germline V gene, CDR1 is SGHNT and CDR2 is YYREEE (reference sequence). V was clipped by 3 bases and J by 6 bases, with 12 bases between them.

This chain connects TRBV3-1 (or the pseudogene TRBV3-2) to TRBJ2-5; 7 nucleotides line up with TRBD2. Per the germline V gene, CDR1 is LGHDT and CDR2 is YNNKEL (reference sequence). Trimming took 4 bases from V and 4 from J; bases not matched to a gene: 15. The CDR3 runs to 17 residues. The CDR3 DNA follows: TGTGCCAGCAGCCTAAACGGCGGGACTATGAGAGTAGAGACCCAGTACTTC. Its protein product is CASSLNGGTMRVETQYF.

The chain couples TRBV28 to TRBJ2-7; D possibly corresponds to TRBD1 (6 bases). Deletions cut 4 bases from V and 8 bases from J, with 18 bases between. The germline V gene has CDR1 MDHEN and CDR2 SYDVKM. This CDR3 is 14 amino acids long. This CDR3 is CASSSPTRQVKQYF. CDR3 sequence (DNA): TGTGCCAGCAGTTCTCCGACCCGACAGGTTAAGCAGTACTTC. The full variable domain, completed using reference TRBV28 and TRBJ2-7, is DVKVTQSSRYLVKRTGEKVFLECVQDMDHENMFWYRQDPGLGLRLIYFSYDVKMKEKGDIPEGYSVSREKKERFSLILESASTNQTSMYLCASSSPTRQVKQYFGPGTRLTVT.

The chain couples TRBV5-1 to TRBJ2-3; 8 bases align to TRBD2. V lost 0 bases to trimming and J lost 5 bases; unmatched junction nucleotides: 5. CDR1 is SGHRS and CDR2 is YFSETQ in the germline V gene. This CDR3 spans 15 amino acids. This CDR3 reads CASSLGGGPKDTQYF. CDR3 in DNA: TGCGCCAGCAGCTTGGGCGGGGGGCCCAAAGATACGCAGTATTTT.

This rearrangement joins TRBV5-1 to TRBJ2-2; 9 nucleotides align to TRBD1. The germline CDR1 and CDR2 sequences are SGHRS and YFSETQ. J was trimmed by 5 bases and V by 4 bases; bases with no gene match: 12. CDR3 length: 17 amino acids. In DNA, the CDR3 is TGCGCCAGCAGCCTCACCAACAGGGGGCGGGGGACCGGGGAGCTGTTTTTT. It codes for CASSLTNRGRGTGELFF. The full variable domain, in which reference TRBV5-1 and TRBJ2-2 provide the parts outside the CDR3, is KAGVTQTPRYLIKTRGQQVTLSCSPISGHRSVSWYQQTPGQGLQFLFEYFSETQRNKGNFPGRFSGRQFSNSRSEMNVSTLELGDSALYLCASSLTNRGRGTGELFFGEGSRLTVL.

Only a few counts were recorded for this clone. This CDR3 reads CASSSLPPGGTYEQYF. CDR3 in DNA: TGTGCCAGCAGCAGTCTCCCCCCGGGGGGGACCTACGAGCAGTACTTC. The V call is TRBV13, the J call TRBJ2-7; TRBD2 matches 8 bases. This CDR3 contains 16 residues. Germline loops: CDR1 PRHDT, CDR2 FYEKMQ (reference sequence). V trimming: 5 bases; J trimming: 2 bases; junction bases outside the gene matches: 11.

This clone is a singleton in its sample. This chain connects TRBV10-3 to TRBJ1-1; D gene uncertain. Trimming stripped 11 bases from V and 0 bases from J, with 13 bases between. Germline values: CDR1 ENHRY, CDR2 SYGVKD. The CDR3 is made up of 13 amino acids. The CDR3 nucleotides are TGTGCCTCGAGGACGGACTTGAACACTGAAGCTTTCTTT. Amino acid sequence: CASRTDLNTEAFF.

The J gene is TRBJ2-3, the V gene TRBV10-3, with unresolved D. The V and J ends lost 0 bases and 5 bases respectively, with 12 bases between them. CDR3 length: 15 amino acids. The germline CDR1 and CDR2 sequences are ENHRY and SYGVKD. CDR3 nucleotide sequence: TGTGCCATCAGTGAGTCGTCTGGCCCGGGAGATACGCAGTATTTT. It encodes CAISESSGPGDTQYF.

This chain connects TRBV19 to TRBJ2-7, with a possible D match to TRBD1 (5 bases). Trimming shortened V by 4 bases and J by 2 bases, and 9 bases separated the two germline ends. There are 13 residues in the CDR3. Per the germline V gene, CDR1 is LNHDA and CDR2 is SQIVND (reference sequence). The CDR3 sequence is CASSTDTTYEQYF. CDR3 nucleotides: TGTGCCAGTAGTACGGACACAACCTACGAGCAGTACTTC. Drawing the rest from reference TRBV19 and TRBJ2-7, the complete variable domain is DGGITQSPKYLFRKEGQNVTLSCEQNLNHDAMYWYRQDPGQGLRLIYYSQIVNDFQKGDIAEGYSVSREKKESFPLTVTSAQKNPTAFYLCASSTDTTYEQYFGPGTRLTVT.

CDR3 residues: CASSKGLADTDTQYF. The CDR3 DNA follows: TGTGCCAGCAGTAAAGGACTAGCGGACACAGATACGCAGTATTTT. The chain combines TRBV2 with TRBJ2-3; 10 bases match TRBD2. The CDR3 is 15 residues long. Germline CDR1 is SNHLY and CDR2 is FYNNEI. V trimming: 5 bases; J trimming: 2 bases; junction bases outside the gene matches: 4.

The rearrangement uses TRBV5-1 and TRBJ2-1, with 9 bases identical to TRBD1. The CDR3 sequence is 19 residues long. J gave up 0 bases and V 4 bases, and 14 bases lay outside the gene matches. From germline, CDR1 is SGHRS and CDR2 YFSETQ. The CDR3 reads CASSPLGQGTASSYNEQFF. The CDR3 DNA sequence: TGCGCCAGCAGCCCTTTGGGACAGGGTACCGCGAGCTCCTACAATGAGCAGTTCTTC.

The CDR3 DNA reads as TGTGCCAGCAGTTACCGCTCCCTGACGGGTTGGCCCCTCCACTTT. As protein: CASSYRSLTGWPLHF. The chain joins TRBV6-2 or TRBV6-3 to TRBJ1-6; D is unclear. Trimming removed 2 bases at V and 13 bases at J, with 18 bases between. This CDR3 comprises 15 residues. Germline-derived CDR1 and CDR2 are MNHEY and SVGEGT.

V usage is TRBV30 and J usage is TRBJ1-1, with unresolved D. The length of the CDR3 is 13 residues. V was trimmed by 0 bases and J by 2 bases, leaving 7 bases between them. The germline V gene has CDR1 GTSNPN and CDR2 SVGIG (reference sequence). The chain's CDR3 is CAWSVGSNTEAFF. CDR3 nucleotide sequence: TGTGCCTGGAGTGTTGGCAGTAACACTGAAGCTTTCTTT.

The V and J genes are TRBV6-5 and TRBJ2-7; 8 bases map to TRBD1. With 6 bases clipped from V and 2 bases from J, the junction kept 9 bases outside the gene matches. The germline V gene has CDR1 MNHEY and CDR2 SVGAGI. The CDR3 is 15 residues long. This CDR3 is CASRISTGDAYEQYF. The CDR3 bases are TGTGCCAGCAGAATTTCGACAGGGGATGCCTACGAGCAGTACTTC.

The chain employs TRBV7-2 and TRBJ1-2; D not certain. The germline V gene has CDR1 SGHTA and CDR2 FQGNSA. Deletions cut 4 bases from V and 4 bases from J, with 16 bases between. The CDR3 is 15 residues long. CDR3 loop: CASSYQAGEGYGYTF. In DNA form, the CDR3 reads TGTGCCAGCAGCTACCAGGCAGGCGAGGGCTATGGCTACACCTTC.

The chain has TRBV5-6 and TRBJ2-1; D is unclear. V gave up 0 bases and J gave up 0 bases, with 10 bases separating them. This CDR3 comprises 16 residues. The germline V gene encodes CDR1 SGHDT and CDR2 YYEEEE. The CDR3 sequence: CASSLEALSSYNEQFF. CDR3 bases: TGTGCCAGCAGCTTGGAAGCCCTTTCCTCCTACAATGAGCAGTTCTTC.

The V call is TRBV10-3, the J call TRBJ2-2, with TRBD1 matching over 10 bases. The germline CDR1 and CDR2 sequences are ENHRY and SYGVKD. The junction had 6 bases not matched to a gene; V was cut back by 9 bases and J by 5 bases. This CDR3 is built from 14 residues. In DNA, the CDR3 is TGTGCCATTCGACAGGGGGCAAATACCGGGGAGCTGTTTTTT. Its protein is CAIRQGANTGELFF.

The rearrangement joins TRBV5-1 to TRBJ2-5, with D possibly matching TRBD2 (6 bases). This CDR3 region has 15 residues. Germline CDR1 is SGHRS and CDR2 is YFSETQ. With 2 bases removed from V and 3 bases from J, the gap between germline ends came to 14 bases. Here the CDR3 DNA reads TGCGCCAGCAGCTTATTTACATCGGGGGAAGAGACCCAGTACTTC. This sequence encodes CASSLFTSGEETQYF.

V usage is TRBV5-1 and J usage is TRBJ2-5; TRBD2 might be the D (6 bases). This CDR3 spans 16 amino acids. Looked up from germline, CDR1 is SGHRS and CDR2 is YFSETQ. V dropped 0 bases and J dropped 1 base, with 13 bases sitting between them. CDR3 coding DNA: TGCGCCAGCAGCTTGGTGGGGACTGCGATCCAAGAGACCCAGTACTTC. It specifies CASSLVGTAIQETQYF.

V is TRBV5-4 and J is TRBJ2-7; TRBD1 aligns across 7 bases. V lost 4 bases and J lost 2; bases outside the gene matches: 6. The CDR3 has 14 amino acids. Germline assignment: CDR1 SGHNT and CDR2 YYREEE (reference sequence). CDR3 nucleotides: TGTGCCAGCAGCGCCTACAGGGGAACCTACGAGCAGTACTTC. Amino acids: CASSAYRGTYEQYF.

The chain is built from TRBV5-1 and TRBJ2-5, with 11 bases lining up with TRBD2. The V gene end was trimmed by 2 bases and the J gene end by 5 bases; junction bases not matched to a gene: 5. Germline assignment: CDR1 SGHRS and CDR2 YFSETQ. This CDR3 contains 15 residues. CDR3 sequence (DNA): TGCGCCAGCAGCTTCGGTAGCGGGGGGGCGGAGACCCAGTACTTC. Translation gives CASSFGSGGAETQYF.

The V gene is TRBV3-1 (or the pseudogene TRBV3-2), the J gene TRBJ1-1; D is unclear. The CDR3 consists of 15 residues. Germline CDR1 reads LGHDT; CDR2 reads YNNKEL (reference sequence). The V end was cut by 1 base, the J end by 1 base, with 10 bases between. The CDR3 region is CASSQGWAGNTEAFF. CDR3 coding DNA: TGTGCCAGCAGCCAAGGATGGGCGGGGAACACTGAAGCTTTCTTT.

V usage is TRBV7-2 and J usage is TRBJ2-7; TRBD2 might be the D (6 bases). CDR1 and CDR2 (germline): SGHTA, FQGNSA. The CDR3 covers 15 residues. V lost 0 bases, J lost 7 bases, and 16 bases lay in between. The CDR3 nucleotides read TGTGCCAGCAGCTTAGCCCCACCAGGTCGGGGGGAGCAGTACTTC. Its protein is CASSLAPPGRGEQYF.